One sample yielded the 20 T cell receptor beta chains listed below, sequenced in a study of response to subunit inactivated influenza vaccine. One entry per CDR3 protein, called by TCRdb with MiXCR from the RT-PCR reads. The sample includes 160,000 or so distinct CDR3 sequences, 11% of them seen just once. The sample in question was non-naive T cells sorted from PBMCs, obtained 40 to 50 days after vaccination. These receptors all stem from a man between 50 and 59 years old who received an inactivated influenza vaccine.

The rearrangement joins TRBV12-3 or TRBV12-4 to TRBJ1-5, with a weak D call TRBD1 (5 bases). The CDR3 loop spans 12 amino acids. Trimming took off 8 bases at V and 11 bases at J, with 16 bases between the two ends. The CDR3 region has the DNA TGTGCCAGCTCGGGGACCGAAAGGTCCCAGCATTTT. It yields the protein CASSGTERSQHF.

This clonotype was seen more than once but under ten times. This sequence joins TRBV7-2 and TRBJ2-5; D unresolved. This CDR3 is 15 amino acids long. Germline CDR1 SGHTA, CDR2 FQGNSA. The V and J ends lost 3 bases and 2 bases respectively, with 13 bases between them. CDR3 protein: CASSLVRQVQETQYF. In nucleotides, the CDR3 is TGTGCCAGCAGCTTGGTTCGGCAGGTTCAAGAGACCCAGTACTTC.

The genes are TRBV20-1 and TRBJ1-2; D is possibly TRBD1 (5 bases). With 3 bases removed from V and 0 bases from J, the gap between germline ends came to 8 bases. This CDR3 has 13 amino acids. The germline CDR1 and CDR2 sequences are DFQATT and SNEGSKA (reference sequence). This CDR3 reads CSASEGPNYGYTF. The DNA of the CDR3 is TGCAGTGCTAGTGAGGGGCCTAACTATGGCTACACCTTC.

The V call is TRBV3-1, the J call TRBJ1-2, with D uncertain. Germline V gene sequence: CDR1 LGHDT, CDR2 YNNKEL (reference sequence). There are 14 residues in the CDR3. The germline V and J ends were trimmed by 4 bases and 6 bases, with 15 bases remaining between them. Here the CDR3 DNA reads TGTGCCAGCAGCCGAGGTAGAGGTATTAATGGCTACACCTTC. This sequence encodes CASSRGRGINGYTF.

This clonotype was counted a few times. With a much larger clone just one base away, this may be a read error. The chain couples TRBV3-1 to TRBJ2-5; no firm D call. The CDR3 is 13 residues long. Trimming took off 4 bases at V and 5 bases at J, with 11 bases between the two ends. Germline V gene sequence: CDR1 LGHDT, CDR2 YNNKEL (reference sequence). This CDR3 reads CASSRFQVETQYF. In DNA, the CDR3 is TGTGCCAGCAGCCGATTTCAAGTGGAGACCCAGTACTTC.

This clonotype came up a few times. The CDR3 bases are TGTGCCAGCAGCCCACGACAGGGCCGAAACACCGGGGAGCTGTTTTTT. Translating gives CASSPRQGRNTGELFF. The rearrangement links TRBV9 to TRBJ2-2; the match to TRBD1 covers 7 bases. This CDR3 comprises 16 residues. CDR1 is SGDLS, CDR2 YYNGEE, per germline. Trimming removed 4 bases from V and 2 bases from J; junction bases left unmatched: 8.

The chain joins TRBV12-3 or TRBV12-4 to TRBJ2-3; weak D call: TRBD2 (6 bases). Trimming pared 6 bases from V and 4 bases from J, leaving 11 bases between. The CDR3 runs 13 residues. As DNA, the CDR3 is TGTGCCAGCAGCCGGAGGGATCCAGATACGCAGTATTTT. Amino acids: CASSRRDPDTQYF.

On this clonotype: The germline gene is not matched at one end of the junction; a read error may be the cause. CDR3 region: CASSLAHDTNYEQYF. The DNA for the CDR3 is TGTGCTAGCAGCTTAGCGCACGACACCAACTACGAGCAGTACTTC. V and J are TRBV7-7 and TRBJ2-7, with a possible D match to TRBD2 (5 bases). From germline, CDR1 is SSHAT and CDR2 FNYEAQ (reference sequence). The CDR3 totals 15 residues. The full variable domain, with the rest looked up from reference TRBV7-7 and TRBJ2-7, is GAGVSQSPRYKVTKRGQDVTLRCDPISSHATLYWYQQALGQGPEFLTYFNYEAQPDKSGLPSDRFSAERPEGSISTLTIQRTEQRDSAMYRCASSLAHDTNYEQYFGPGTRLTVT.

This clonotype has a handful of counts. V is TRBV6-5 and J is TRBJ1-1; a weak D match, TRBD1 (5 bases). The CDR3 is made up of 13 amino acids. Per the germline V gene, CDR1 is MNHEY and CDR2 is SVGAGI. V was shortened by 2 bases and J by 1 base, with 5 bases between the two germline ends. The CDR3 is CASSYTGNTEAFF. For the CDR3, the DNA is TGTGCCAGCAGTTACACAGGGAACACTGAAGCTTTCTTT.

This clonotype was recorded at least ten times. The CDR3 DNA follows: TGCGCCAGCAGCTTGGCAGGACAGTTAAATCAGCCCCAGCATTTT. It translates to CASSLAGQLNQPQHF. The chain employs TRBV5-1 and TRBJ1-5, with TRBD1 as a possible D gene (6 bases). Germline loops: CDR1 SGHRS, CDR2 YFSETQ. V shed 0 bases and J shed 4 bases, with 11 bases lying between them. The length of the CDR3 is 15 residues.

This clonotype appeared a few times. Here the CDR3 DNA reads TGCGCCAGCAGCCCATGGACAGGGGGCGCAGATACGCAGTATTTT. Its translation: CASSPWTGGADTQYF. The V and J genes are TRBV5-1 and TRBJ2-3; 11 bases are shared with TRBD1. The CDR3 has 15 residues. Germline V lookup: CDR1 SGHRS, CDR2 YFSETQ. With V trimmed by 4 bases and J by 4 bases, 5 bases remained unmatched.

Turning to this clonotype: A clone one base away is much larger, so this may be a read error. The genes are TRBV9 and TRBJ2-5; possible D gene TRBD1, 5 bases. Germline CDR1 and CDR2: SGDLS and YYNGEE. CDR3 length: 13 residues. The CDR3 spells CASSVGQQENQYF. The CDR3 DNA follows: TGTGCCAGCAGCGTAGGACAGCAAGAGAACCAGTACTTC. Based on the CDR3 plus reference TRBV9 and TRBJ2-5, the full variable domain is DSGVTQTPKHLITATGQRVTLRCSPRSGDLSVYWYQQSLDQGLQFLIQYYNGEERAKGNILERFSAQQFPDLHSELNLSSLELGDSALYFCASSVGQQENQYFGPGTRLLVL.

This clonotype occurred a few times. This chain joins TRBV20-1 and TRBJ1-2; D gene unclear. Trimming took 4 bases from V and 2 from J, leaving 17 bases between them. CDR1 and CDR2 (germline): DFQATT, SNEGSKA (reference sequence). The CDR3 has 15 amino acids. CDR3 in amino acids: CSAKGSGRGNYGYTF. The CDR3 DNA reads TGCAGTGCTAAGGGTTCTGGGCGGGGAAACTATGGCTACACCTTC.

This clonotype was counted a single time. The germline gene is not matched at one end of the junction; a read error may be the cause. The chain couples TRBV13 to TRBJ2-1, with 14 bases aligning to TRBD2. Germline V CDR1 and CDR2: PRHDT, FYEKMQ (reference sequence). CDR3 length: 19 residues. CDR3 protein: CARSSPGTSGSKSYNEQFF. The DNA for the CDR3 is TGTGCCCGCAGCTCCCCCGGGACTAGCGGGAGTAAATCCTACAATGAGCAGTTCTTC.

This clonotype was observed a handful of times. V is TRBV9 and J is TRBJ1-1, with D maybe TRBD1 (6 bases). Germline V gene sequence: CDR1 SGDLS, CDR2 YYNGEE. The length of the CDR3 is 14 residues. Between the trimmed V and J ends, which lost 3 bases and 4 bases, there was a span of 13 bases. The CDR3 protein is CASSAEPTGTEAFF. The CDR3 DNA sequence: TGTGCCAGCAGCGCGGAACCGACAGGCACTGAAGCTTTCTTT.

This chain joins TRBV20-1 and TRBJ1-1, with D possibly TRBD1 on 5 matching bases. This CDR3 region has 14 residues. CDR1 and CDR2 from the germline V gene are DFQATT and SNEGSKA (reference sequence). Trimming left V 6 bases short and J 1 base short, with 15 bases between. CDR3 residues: CSAPPGGTNTEAFF. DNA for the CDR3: TGCAGTGCCCCTCCCGGCGGGACGAACACTGAAGCTTTCTTT.

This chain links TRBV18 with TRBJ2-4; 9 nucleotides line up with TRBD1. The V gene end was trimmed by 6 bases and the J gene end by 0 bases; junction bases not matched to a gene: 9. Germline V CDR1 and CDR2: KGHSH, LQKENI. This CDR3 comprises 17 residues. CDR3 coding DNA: TGTGCCAGCTCTCCGGGACAGGGAAAATTAGCCAAAAACATTCAGTACTTC. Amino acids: CASSPGQGKLAKNIQYF.

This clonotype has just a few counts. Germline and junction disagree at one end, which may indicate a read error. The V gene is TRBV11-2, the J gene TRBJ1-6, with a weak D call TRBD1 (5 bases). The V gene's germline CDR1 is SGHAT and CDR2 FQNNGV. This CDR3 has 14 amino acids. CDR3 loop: CASSLEGFSSPLHF. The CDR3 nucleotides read TGTGCCAGCAGTTTAGAGGGGTTCAGTTCACCCCTCCACTTT.

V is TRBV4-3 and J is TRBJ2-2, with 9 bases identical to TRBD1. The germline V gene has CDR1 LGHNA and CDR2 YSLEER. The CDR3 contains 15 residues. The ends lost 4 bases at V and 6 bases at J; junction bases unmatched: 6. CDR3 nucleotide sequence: TGCGCCAGCAGCCCAAGAGACAGGGGGGCCGGGGAGCTGTTTTTT. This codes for CASSPRDRGAGELFF.

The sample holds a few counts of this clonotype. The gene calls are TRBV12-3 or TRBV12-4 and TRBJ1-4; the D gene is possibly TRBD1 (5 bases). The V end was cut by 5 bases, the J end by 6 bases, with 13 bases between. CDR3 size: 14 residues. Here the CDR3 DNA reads TGTGCCAGCAGTCCCCGGGACGGAGATGAAAAACTGTTTTTT. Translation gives CASSPRDGDEKLFF.